These 29 T cell receptor beta chains were sequenced from one sample in a study of T cell changes during pregnancy in multiple sclerosis. TCRdb's copy holds only in-frame clones and misses some; the assay was immunoSEQ multiplex PCR. The top ten clones hold less than 8% of a sample with some 30,000 clones, 89% of them seen once. Sequences were derived from CD8+ T cells from peripheral blood mononuclear cells, sampled after pregnancy. Receptors originate from a female donor with multiple sclerosis, enrolled in a pregnancy study.

The CDR3 sequence: CASTGTGGLTEAFF. DNA for the CDR3: TGTGCCAGCACCGGGACAGGGGGGTTGACTGAAGCTTTCTTT. This chain uses TRBV6-1 with TRBJ1-1, with 11 bases fitting TRBD1. The J segment lost 5 bases and the V segment lost 7 bases, leaving 6 bases of the junction unmatched. This CDR3 comprises 14 residues. Per the germline V gene, CDR1 is MNHNS and CDR2 is SASEGT.

The chain couples TRBV7-2 to TRBJ2-7, with a weak D call TRBD1 (6 bases). V was shortened by 1 base and J by 7 bases, with 17 bases between the two germline ends. Germline lookup yields CDR1 SGHTA and CDR2 FQGNSA. The CDR3 consists of 15 residues. The CDR3 region has the DNA TGTGCCAGCAGCTTAGAGGACAGCTACCCGGGGGAGCAGTACTTC. Protein: CASSLEDSYPGEQYF.

V usage is TRBV20-1 and J usage is TRBJ2-7, with D possibly TRBD2 on 5 matching bases. This CDR3 has 11 residues. Trimming took off 5 bases at V and 6 bases at J, with 11 bases between the two ends. Germline-derived CDR1 and CDR2 are DFQATT and SNEGSKA (reference sequence). CDR3 bases: TGCAGTGCTCGTAGAGGGATCGAGCAGTACTTC. This gives the protein CSARRGIEQYF.

The chain employs TRBV6-4 and TRBJ2-3, with TRBD2 as a possible D gene (6 bases). This CDR3 has 15 amino acids. V was clipped by 5 bases and J by 1 base, with 13 bases between them. Looked up from germline, CDR1 is MRHNA and CDR2 is SNTAGT. The CDR3 DNA sequence: TGTGCCAGCAGTTATTCGGGGGACGGCACAGATACGCAGTATTTT. It encodes CASSYSGDGTDTQYF.

The chain links TRBV25-1 to TRBJ2-5, with D tentatively TRBD1 (6 bases). This CDR3 is 13 amino acids long. Trimming shortened V by 3 bases and J by 3 bases, and 8 bases separated the two germline ends. CDR1 is MGHDK, CDR2 SYGVNS, per germline. CDR3 bases: TGTGCCAGCAGTGACTACAGGGAAGAGACCCAGTACTTC. This codes for CASSDYREETQYF.

This chain uses TRBV19 with TRBJ2-1; TRBD2 might be the D (6 bases). CDR1 and CDR2 from the germline V gene are LNHDA and SQIVND (reference sequence). CDR3 length equals 13 residues. V lost 6 bases to trimming and J lost 12 bases, with 18 bases between them. CDR3 residues: CASSAGITMRQFF. CDR3 DNA sequence: TGTGCCAGTAGCGCGGGAATTACAATGAGGCAGTTCTTC. Using reference TRBV19 and TRBJ2-1 for the parts outside the CDR3, the full variable domain is DGGITQSPKYLFRKEGQNVTLSCEQNLNHDAMYWYRQDPGQGLRLIYYSQIVNDFQKGDIAEGYSVSREKKESFPLTVTSAQKNPTAFYLCASSAGITMRQFFGPGTRLTVL.

This rearrangement joins TRBV12-5 to TRBJ2-7; D is ambiguous. Trimming stripped 8 bases from V and 2 bases from J, with 13 bases between. The CDR3 totals 13 residues. Per the germline V gene, CDR1 is LGHNT and CDR2 is FRNRAP. As DNA, the CDR3 is TGTGCTAGTACTCTTGGTAGAACCTACGAGCAGTACTTC. This gives the protein CASTLGRTYEQYF.

This clone appeared a few times. Other DNA sequences in the same sample also yield this CDR3. V gene TRBV7-3 combines with J gene TRBJ2-1, with D tentatively TRBD2 (7 bases). V dropped 2 bases and J dropped 7 bases, with 9 bases sitting between them. Germline V gene lookup returns CDR1 SGHTA and CDR2 FQGTGA. The CDR3 spans 13 residues. CDR3 residues: CASSLGGANEQFF. CDR3 sequence (DNA): TGTGCCAGCAGCTTAGGGGGGGCGAATGAGCAGTTCTTC.

J is TRBJ1-5 and V is TRBV4-1, with D uncertain. Trimming pared 2 bases from V and 9 bases from J, leaving 14 bases between. The CDR3 has 14 amino acids. Germline CDR1 MGHRA, CDR2 YSYEKL. The CDR3 coding sequence is TGCGCCAGCAGCCAAAGCGAGGCATTGACGCCCCAGCATTTT. It specifies CASSQSEALTPQHF.

The chain couples TRBV4-3 to TRBJ2-7; the D is unclear. The ends were cut back, 0 bases at V and 3 bases at J, with 15 bases in the middle. The germline CDR1 and CDR2 sequences are LGHNA and YSLEER. The CDR3 extends over 16 amino acids. The CDR3 reads CASSQDGYSENYEQYF. DNA of the CDR3: TGCGCCAGCAGCCAAGACGGGTACTCGGAGAACTACGAGCAGTACTTC.

CDR3 coding DNA: TGTGCCAGCAGTTTGACTAGCGGGAGGGCGAATGAGCAGTTCTTC. This encodes CASSLTSGRANEQFF. This chain links TRBV28 with TRBJ2-1; TRBD2 matches 14 bases. After removal of 3 bases from V and 7 bases from J, the junction contained 2 bases not matched to a gene. This CDR3 has 15 amino acids. CDR1 is MDHEN and CDR2 is SYDVKM in the germline V gene.

V gene TRBV27 combines with J gene TRBJ2-7; 8 bases map to TRBD1. This CDR3 region has 13 residues. V shed 5 bases, J shed 7 bases, and the junction held 7 bases outside the gene matches. Germline CDR1 reads MNHEY; CDR2 reads SMNVEV (reference sequence). CDR3 region: CASSPRTGREQYF. The CDR3 DNA sequence: TGTGCCAGCAGTCCCCGGACAGGGCGGGAGCAGTACTTC.

The rearrangement joins TRBV4-3 to TRBJ2-3; 15 bases align to TRBD2. This CDR3 has 18 residues. The ends lost 3 bases at V and 0 bases at J; junction bases unmatched: 4. Germline-derived CDR1 and CDR2 are LGHNA and YSLEER. The CDR3 DNA reads TGCGCCAGCAGCCAGAGGACTAGCGGGAGGGCTAGCACAGATACGCAGTATTTT. This sequence encodes CASSQRTSGRASTDTQYF.

Sample share makes this clone medium-sized (0.01 to 0.1%). This rearrangement joins TRBV4-2 to TRBJ2-7; D is undetermined. CDR1 is LGHNA and CDR2 is YNFKEQ in the germline V gene. The V end lost 1 base, the J end lost 3 bases, and 13 bases lay between the germline ends. The CDR3 has 15 amino acids. The CDR3 DNA follows: TGTGCCAGCAGCCAAGTAGTCGACTCCAACTACGAGCAGTACTTC. Protein product: CASSQVVDSNYEQYF.

The sample holds one count of this clone. This chain links TRBV30 with TRBJ2-7; tentatively, D is TRBD2 (6 bases). V was pared by 1 base and J by 3 bases, with 10 bases between. Looked up from germline, CDR1 is GTSNPN and CDR2 is SVGIG (reference sequence). The CDR3 is 13 residues long. CDR3 region: CAWSGDLGYEQYF. The CDR3 DNA is TGTGCCTGGAGTGGGGACTTGGGCTACGAGCAGTACTTC.

The rearrangement uses TRBV19 and TRBJ1-1; weak D call: TRBD1 (6 bases). Trimming took 3 bases from V and 10 from J, leaving 12 bases between them. This CDR3 comprises 12 residues. Per the germline V gene, CDR1 is LNHDA and CDR2 is SQIVND (reference sequence). In DNA form, the CDR3 reads TGTGCCAGTAGTATTTGGGGGCTGGGAGCTTTCTTT. Translating gives CASSIWGLGAFF.

CDR3 loop: CASKREARSSTDTQYF. The CDR3 nucleotides read TGCGCCAGCAAGCGTGAAGCGCGCTCTAGCACAGATACGCAGTATTTT. The chain combines TRBV10-1 with TRBJ2-3; D remains unclear. Trimming removed 7 bases from V and 0 bases from J, with 17 bases in between. The CDR3 consists of 16 residues. Germline V gene sequence: CDR1 WNHNN, CDR2 SYGVQD (reference sequence).

This clone has only one observation. CDR3 nucleotide sequence: TGCGCCAGCAGCCAAGGAGAGGGCTCTGGGGCCAACGTCCTGACTTTC. It yields the protein CASSQGEGSGANVLTF. The rearrangement joins TRBV4-3 to TRBJ2-6, with D perhaps matching TRBD2 (5 bases). V was shortened by 1 base and J by 0 bases, with 7 bases between the two germline ends. In germline, CDR1 is LGHNA, CDR2 YSLEER. This CDR3 spans 16 amino acids.

The J gene is TRBJ2-7, the V gene TRBV29-1, with 9 nucleotides matching TRBD1. CDR1 is SQVTM, CDR2 ANQGSEA, per germline. This CDR3 region has 13 residues. With 4 bases clipped from V and 2 bases from J, the junction kept 3 bases outside the gene matches. The CDR3 sequence is CSVVGQGTYEQYF. The DNA for the CDR3 is TGCAGCGTTGTTGGACAGGGGACCTACGAGCAGTACTTC.

V usage is TRBV29-1 and J usage is TRBJ2-1; 9 positions agree with TRBD2. Unmatched junction bases numbered 9, after V lost 6 bases and J lost 3 bases. Germline CDR1 is SQVTM and CDR2 is ANQGSEA. CDR3 length: 15 amino acids. The CDR3 nucleotides are TGCAGCGTCGTGGGACTAGCCCTAGGCTACAATGAGCAGTTCTTC. Amino acid sequence: CSVVGLALGYNEQFF.

The chain couples TRBV27 to TRBJ2-1; possibly TRBD2 for D (7 bases). The V end was cut by 2 bases, the J end by 4 bases, with 21 bases between. CDR1 and CDR2 from the germline V gene are MNHEY and SMNVEV (reference sequence). This CDR3 has 18 amino acids. Here the CDR3 DNA reads TGTGCCAGCAGTTTAAGTGGCGGGAGAGGGGGGCGATACAATGAGCAGTTCTTC. Its protein product is CASSLSGGRGGRYNEQFF.

The chain combines TRBV15 with TRBJ2-2, with D possibly matching TRBD2 (6 bases). Trimming pared 0 bases from V and 6 bases from J, leaving 8 bases between. The CDR3 has 14 amino acids. From germline, CDR1 is LNHNV and CDR2 YYDKDF (reference sequence). The CDR3 region has the DNA TGTGCCACCAGCAGAGAGGGGAGGTCCGGGGAGCTGTTTTTT. It specifies CATSREGRSGELFF.

The rearrangement uses TRBV10-2 and TRBJ1-5; TRBD1 might be the D (5 bases). This CDR3 has 15 amino acids. The V and J ends lost 5 bases and 6 bases respectively, with 17 bases between them. Germline CDR1 and CDR2: WSHSY and SAAADI. The CDR3 nucleotides read TGCGCCAGCAGTCGCAGGGAAGTGCCCTCTCAGCCCCAGCATTTT. Protein: CASSRREVPSQPQHF.

The genes are TRBV12-1 and TRBJ1-2; the D call of TRBD1 is as the table states it, not checked on the DNA. TRBV12-1 is classified as a pseudogene. The CDR3 consists of 17 residues. The CDR3 DNA reads as TGTGCCAGCAGCCCGTCGAGGATAGGACAGTCCGCTTTCGGCTACACCTTC. The encoded protein is CASSPSRIGQSAFGYTF.

This clone was seen more than once but under ten times. This rearrangement joins TRBV4-2 to TRBJ2-1; TRBD2 aligns across 13 bases. This CDR3 contains 16 residues. The trim removed 4 bases at V and 8 bases at J, leaving 8 bases unmatched. CDR1 and CDR2 (germline): LGHNA, YNFKEQ. The CDR3 DNA follows: TGTGCCAGCAGCCCCGTCGGACTAGCGGGAGCGGATGAGCAGTTCTTC. Protein: CASSPVGLAGADEQFF.

The gene calls are TRBV7-9 and TRBJ2-4; TRBD2 aligns across 14 bases. J gave up 8 bases and V 1 base, and 7 bases lay outside the gene matches. CDR3 length: 17 residues. From germline, CDR1 is SEHNR and CDR2 FQNEAQ (reference sequence). The CDR3 nucleotides are TGTGCCAGCAGCTTAGGGGGACTAGCGGGAGATTCGCACATTCAGTACTTC. This codes for CASSLGGLAGDSHIQYF.

V gene TRBV30 combines with J gene TRBJ2-5; the match to TRBD2 covers 14 bases. The CDR3 has 15 amino acids. From germline, CDR1 is GTSNPN and CDR2 SVGIG (reference sequence). Trimming removed 3 bases from V and 3 bases from J; junction bases left unmatched: 3. CDR3 residues: CAWSPGLAGEETQYF. For the CDR3, the DNA is TGTGCCTGGAGCCCGGGACTAGCGGGAGAAGAGACCCAGTACTTC.

The chain carries TRBV4-2 and TRBJ2-5; D is possibly TRBD2 (5 bases). The germline V gene has CDR1 LGHNA and CDR2 YNFKEQ. Between the trimmed V and J ends, which lost 6 bases and 5 bases, there was a span of 13 bases. The CDR3 has 13 residues. The CDR3 DNA reads as TGTGCCAGCAGTTCCGTTTCGGGGGAGACCCAGTACTTC. The encoded protein is CASSSVSGETQYF.

The chain couples TRBV4-3 to TRBJ1-2; possibly TRBD1 for D (5 bases). CDR1 is LGHNA and CDR2 is YSLEER in the germline V gene. CDR3 size: 16 residues. V was trimmed by 0 bases and J by 2 bases, leaving 13 bases between them. CDR3 in DNA: TGCGCCAGCAGCCAAGATAGGGGTCTTAGGAACTATGGCTACACCTTC. Encoded protein: CASSQDRGLRNYGYTF.